Listed below are T cell receptor beta chains from one sample, sequenced in a study of blood T cell repertoires in COVID-19. The method was immunoSEQ multiplex PCR; TCRdb's version includes in-frame clones alone and lacks a portion of them. The sample has under 450,000 clones, approximately 89% seen once. The sequenced sample was peripheral blood. The receptors come from a woman aged 50 to 60 with COVID-19, enrolled during active disease. Both conserved end residues are part of each CDR3. The D gene is left open where the match is weak. Size tells how often a clone was seen (once, few, many) or the class of an expanded clone, and some rows leave it out.

V gene,CDR3 length,D gene,J gene,clone size,CDR3 DNA,CDR3 protein
TRBV4-1,14,TRBD1,TRBJ1-2,.,TGCGCCAGCAGCCCCAGGACAGGGGGGAAGGGCTACACCTTC,CASSPRTGGKGYTF
TRBV7-3,17,TRBD1,TRBJ2-6,.,TGTGCCAGCAGCCTCGGGACAGGGGCCCCTGGGGCCAACGTCCTGACTTTC,CASSLGTGAPGANVLTF
TRBV19,15,TRBD2,TRBJ2-3,.,TGTGCCACCACCGAAACTAGCGGGGAAACAGATACGCAGTATTTT,CATTETSGETDTQYF
TRBV7-9,14,TRBD1,TRBJ1-4,few,TGTGCCAGCAGCGCGACAGGGAGTAATGAAAAACTGTTTTTT,CASSATGSNEKLFF
TRBV6-5,15,TRBD1,TRBJ1-6,.,TGTGCCAGCAGCGCACCGGGACAGGGGAATTCACCCCTCCACTTT,CASSAPGQGNSPLHF
TRBV11-2,14,.,TRBJ2-3,.,TGTGCCAGCAGCCGGTCGTTTAATGCAGATACGCAGTATTTT,CASSRSFNADTQYF
TRBV5-1,14,.,TRBJ2-3,.,TGCGCCAGCAGCTTGTCCTGGGCGACAGATACGCAGTATTTT,CASSLSWATDTQYF
TRBV6-5,14,TRBD1,TRBJ1-1,.,TGTGCCAGCACCTTTGGACAGGGTAATACTGAAGCTTTCTTT,CASTFGQGNTEAFF
TRBV6-5,11,.,TRBJ2-7,.,TGTGCCATCGCGCCCGCCTACGAGCAGTACTTC,CAIAPAYEQYF
TRBV30,14,TRBD1,TRBJ2-7,.,TGTGCCTGGAGTCCCGACAGGGGATTCTACGAGCAGTACTTC,CAWSPDRGFYEQYF
TRBV3-1/TRBV3-2,16,.,TRBJ1-5,.,TGTGCCAGCAGCCAAGATCTGAGACAGAGCAATCAGCCCCAGCATTTT,CASSQDLRQSNQPQHF
TRBV6-5,16,TRBD1,TRBJ2-2,.,TGTGCCAGCAGTTACGCGGCAGGGGGCGGCACCGGGGAGCTGTTTTTT,CASSYAAGGGTGELFF
TRBV10-2,12,.,TRBJ1-2,.,TGCGCCAGCAGTGATAGGACTTATGGCTACACCTTC,CASSDRTYGYTF
TRBV7-2,14,.,TRBJ2-7,once,TGTGCCAGCAGCCCCCTCCTGGCCACCTACGAGCAGTACTTC,CASSPLLATYEQYF
TRBV7-8,14,TRBD1,TRBJ1-1,.,TGTGCCAGCAGCTCCCAGGGGGGCACTACTGAAGCTTTCTTT,CASSSQGGTTEAFF
TRBV28,14,TRBD2,TRBJ2-7,.,TGTGCCAGCAGCGGGGGACTAGCATGGTACGAGCAGTACTTC,CASSGGLAWYEQYF
TRBV11-1,14,.,TRBJ2-7,.,TGTGCCAGCAGCGGGCACAGGGATGCGTACGAGCAGTACTTC,CASSGHRDAYEQYF
TRBV12-3/TRBV12-4,13,TRBD2,TRBJ2-1,.,TGTGCCAGCACCGGACTAGCGGGCAATGAGCAGTTCTTC,CASTGLAGNEQFF
TRBV27,18,TRBD1,TRBJ1-2,.,TGTGCCAGCAGCCCCACACGTCCCGGGACAGGGGGCGGAGGTGGCTACACCTTC,CASSPTRPGTGGGGGYTF
TRBV19,14,TRBD2,TRBJ2-1,.,TGTGCCAGTAAGGTAGCGGGCTCCTACAATGAGCAGTTCTTC,CASKVAGSYNEQFF
TRBV5-1,11,.,TRBJ2-7,.,TGCGCCAGCAGCTCCAACTACGAGCAGTACTTC,CASSSNYEQYF
TRBV4-2,15,.,TRBJ1-1,.,TGTGCCAGCAGCCCGGGGCGGGGGGCCAACACTGAAGCTTTCTTT,CASSPGRGANTEAFF
TRBV3-1/TRBV3-2,11,.,TRBJ1-2,.,TGTGCCAGCAGCCGGGAGTATGGCTACACCTTC,CASSREYGYTF
TRBV19,16,TRBD1,TRBJ1-2,once,TGTGCCAGCCTATTGGGGACAGTGAATACCTTGGAGGGCTACACCTTC,CASLLGTVNTLEGYTF
TRBV30,13,.,TRBJ1-5,.,TGTGCCTGGAGTACCGACAGTAGTCAGCCCCAGCATTTT,CAWSTDSSQPQHF
TRBV11-2,13,.,TRBJ1-2,.,TGTGCCAGCAGTCTACAGGTTAGCTATGGCTACACCTTC,CASSLQVSYGYTF